The clone carrying this TCR beta chain appeared a single time. This sample is part of a study of Ad26.COV2.S vaccination and SARS-CoV-2 variants. Treatment in this sample: over 15 received Ad26.COV2.S at low or high dose, single or two shots; roughly five received placebo; per-sample allocation not given. Sampling took place 63 days after the first vaccine or placebo injection. Method: immunoSEQ multiplex PCR; TCRdb's copy keeps in-frame clones and lacks some. The repertoire holds hundreds of thousands of clones, with around 86% as singletons. This CDR3 comprises 15 residues. Germline CDR1 and CDR2: LGHNA and YNFKEQ. Trimming left V 1 base short and J 0 bases short, with 7 bases between.

The material was peripheral blood, obtained in a trial of Ad26.COV2.S vaccine versus placebo. The sequence came from a person between 18 and 65 years old who received the Ad26.COV2.S COVID-19 vaccine or a placebo. This chain joins TRBV4-2 and TRBJ1-3; D not resolved. The CDR3 DNA reads as TGTGCCAGCAGCCAAGCAAGTGGCTCTGGAAACACCATATATTTT. This gives the protein CASSQASGSGNTIYF.